This T cell receptor beta chain was profiled in a study of blood T cell repertoires in COVID-19. About the research overall: The United States, Italy and Spain provided the acute and convalescent COVID-19 samples.

Assay used: immunoSEQ multiplex PCR; TCRdb lists only in-frame clones, some missing. The table includes 200,000 to 250,000 clones, around 83% detected once. Germline V CDR1 and CDR2: KGHSH, LQKENI. The CDR3 sequence is 14 residues long. V trimming: 2 bases; J trimming: 2 bases; junction bases outside the gene matches: 3. Recruitment covered roughly 24 US areas and drew participants whose ages spanned roughly 18 to 100 years. Clinical histories supplied by participants themselves formed the basis of cohort assignment. The clonotype originates from a woman aged 40 to 50 with acute COVID-19. The rearrangement uses TRBV18 and TRBJ2-7; the match to TRBD2 covers 7 bases. Sequenced: PBMCs or T cells enriched from blood (not recorded which). The CDR3 DNA sequence: TGTGCCAGCTCACCAGTTGGGGGGGCCTACGAGCAGTACTTC. Its protein product is CASSPVGGAYEQYF.